One and the same sample provided the 10 T cell receptor beta chains below, sequenced in a study of T cell responses to AZD1222 COVID-19 vaccine. The protocol was immunoSEQ multiplex PCR, while the TCRdb copy is restricted to in-frame clones and leaves out a portion. The profile covers 70,000 to 75,000 clones, with around three quarters appearing a single time and about 50% taken by the ten largest. The specimen comprised peripheral blood, sampled 28 days after the second AZD1222 dose. These receptors were collected from an adult who received the AZD1222 COVID-19 vaccine.

Note on this clone: This sample also contains other DNA sequences that code for the same CDR3. The rearrangement uses TRBV6-5 and TRBJ2-7; D is ambiguous. There are 13 residues in the CDR3. Trimming stripped 0 bases from V and 2 bases from J, with 5 bases between. The germline V gene encodes CDR1 MNHEY and CDR2 SVGAGI. CDR3 sequence: CASSYSTAYEQYF. CDR3 in DNA: TGTGCCAGCAGTTACTCAACTGCCTACGAGCAGTACTTC.

The chain couples TRBV28 to TRBJ1-6; 7 nucleotides match TRBD1. Germline CDR1 is MDHEN and CDR2 is SYDVKM. The CDR3 has 16 residues. The junction had 14 bases not matched to a gene; V was cut back by 6 bases and J by 9 bases. CDR3 loop: CASRTTGDGSSSPLHF. The DNA for the CDR3 is TGTGCCAGCAGAACCACAGGGGACGGGTCCAGTTCACCCCTCCACTTT. Using reference TRBV28 and TRBJ1-6 for the parts outside the CDR3, the full variable domain is DVKVTQSSRYLVKRTGEKVFLECVQDMDHENMFWYRQDPGLGLRLIYFSYDVKMKEKGDIPEGYSVSREKKERFSLILESASTNQTSMYLCASRTTGDGSSSPLHFGNGTRLTVT.

The chain carries TRBV2 and TRBJ2-3, with D tentatively TRBD1 or TRBD2 (5 bases each). The CDR3 is 12 amino acids. CDR1 and CDR2 (germline): SNHLY, FYNNEI. V lost 4 bases and J 4 bases, leaving 6 bases between the germline ends. CDR3: CASSVGADTQYF. CDR3 sequence (DNA): TGTGCCAGCAGTGTGGGGGCAGATACGCAGTATTTT.

The chain combines TRBV19 with TRBJ2-7, with a possible D match to TRBD2 (8 bases). Germline assignment: CDR1 LNHDA and CDR2 SQIVND (reference sequence). The V end was cut by 7 bases, the J end by 6 bases, with 19 bases between. This CDR3 is 14 amino acids long. CDR3 amino acids: CASTQGGTRFEQYF. CDR3 DNA sequence: TGTGCCAGTACCCAGGGGGGGACTAGGTTCGAGCAGTACTTC.

The chain has TRBV5-4 and TRBJ2-3; no clear D. Germline CDR1 reads SGHNT; CDR2 reads YYREEE (reference sequence). This CDR3 is 13 amino acids long. Trimming stripped 10 bases from V and 0 bases from J, with 12 bases between. In DNA, the CDR3 is TGTGCCCACACTGTGGACAGCACAGATACGCAGTATTTT. Protein sequence: CAHTVDSTDTQYF.

In DNA form, the CDR3 reads TGCGCCAGCAGTGAGAGCCAGCATGAGACCCAGTACTTC. This sequence encodes CASSESQHETQYF. V gene TRBV10-1 combines with J gene TRBJ2-5; D ambiguous. Trimming removed 2 bases from V and 5 bases from J, with 9 bases in between. Germline-derived CDR1 and CDR2 are WNHNN and SYGVQD (reference sequence). The CDR3 is made up of 13 amino acids.

The chain couples TRBV28 to TRBJ1-4, with unresolved D. CDR1 is MDHEN, CDR2 SYDVKM, per germline. This CDR3 has 12 amino acids. This CDR3 is CAEGRNGEKLFF. The CDR3 region has the DNA TGTGCGGAAGGGAGGAACGGTGAAAAACTGTTTTTT.

The chain is built from TRBV3-1 (or the pseudogene TRBV3-2) and TRBJ1-3; D not resolved. V dropped 1 base and J dropped 8 bases, with 9 bases sitting between them. CDR3 length: 13 amino acids. Germline CDR1 reads LGHDT; CDR2 reads YNNKEL (reference sequence). CDR3 sequence (DNA): TGTGCCAGCAGCCAAGGGGGAGATGACACCATATATTTT. Encoded protein: CASSQGGDDTIYF.

V usage is TRBV27 and J usage is TRBJ2-2; D is ambiguous. This CDR3 comprises 13 residues. V lost 0 bases to trimming and J lost 6 bases, with 5 bases between them. Germline V gene sequence: CDR1 MNHEY, CDR2 SMNVEV (reference sequence). The CDR3 DNA follows: TGTGCCAGCAGTTTATCCCTGGCCGGGGAGCTGTTTTTT. Translation: CASSLSLAGELFF.

J is TRBJ2-1 and V is TRBV3-1 (or the pseudogene TRBV3-2), with 8 positions matching TRBD1. The germline V gene has CDR1 LGHDT and CDR2 YNNKEL (reference sequence). The CDR3 sequence is 12 residues long. The trim removed 10 bases at V and 10 bases at J, leaving 9 bases unmatched. CDR3 amino acids: CATQGALGEQFF. The CDR3 DNA sequence: TGTGCCACCCAGGGGGCCCTCGGGGAGCAGTTCTTC.